These 10 T cell receptor beta chains share one sample of origin, sequenced in a study of patients and donors after allogeneic stem cell transplantation. TCRdb called the RT-PCR reads again in MiXCR, with one record for every CDR3 protein. The sample lists 200,000 to 250,000 distinct CDR3 sequences, roughly 15% seen once, with 11% in the top ten. The source material was blood, either unsorted or a sorted T cell fraction (not recorded which). The receptors derive from a human donor who was either an allogeneic HSCT recipient or a stem cell or donor lymphocyte infusion donor (not recorded which). It is not recorded whose cells these are; they may come from a transplant donor.

This clonotype has a count of ten or more. The genes are TRBV2 and TRBJ1-2; 7 nucleotides align to TRBD1. With 5 bases clipped from V and 6 bases from J, the junction kept 3 bases outside the gene matches. The V gene's germline CDR1 is SNHLY and CDR2 FYNNEI. CDR3 length equals 12 residues. The CDR3 DNA sequence: TGTGCCAGCAGTTGGACAGGCAATGGCTACACCTTC. Translated, it gives CASSWTGNGYTF.

This clonotype has a count of ten or more. The V gene is TRBV11-3, the J gene TRBJ2-2; a possible D gene is TRBD2 (5 bases). Germline CDR1 and CDR2: SGHNT and YENEEA. V was clipped by 5 bases and J by 1 base, with 8 bases between them. CDR3 length equals 14 residues. CDR3 coding DNA: TGTGCCAGCAGCCCGGACTGGAACACCGGGGAGCTGTTTTTT. Its translation: CASSPDWNTGELFF.

This rearrangement joins TRBV4-2 to TRBJ2-2; no clear D. V dropped 0 bases and J dropped 1 base, with 9 bases sitting between them. Germline values: CDR1 LGHNA, CDR2 YNFKEQ. This CDR3 has 16 amino acids. CDR3 sequence reads: CASSQDSSENTGELFF. In DNA, the CDR3 is TGTGCCAGCAGCCAAGATTCCAGCGAGAACACCGGGGAGCTGTTTTTT.

The rearrangement links TRBV5-1 to TRBJ2-5; D perhaps matches TRBD1 (5 bases). V was cut by 2 bases and J by 5 bases, with 10 bases left in between. This CDR3 has 13 residues. Germline CDR1 SGHRS, CDR2 YFSETQ. CDR3 sequence reads: CASSLGAGETQYF. CDR3 bases: TGCGCCAGCAGCTTAGGGGCCGGGGAGACCCAGTACTTC. Supplemented by reference TRBV5-1 and TRBJ2-5, the full variable domain reads KAGVTQTPRYLIKTRGQQVTLSCSPISGHRSVSWYQQTPGQGLQFLFEYFSETQRNKGNFPGRFSGRQFSNSRSEMNVSTLELGDSALYLCASSLGAGETQYFGPGTRLLVL.

This clonotype was detected ten times or more. The chain carries TRBV12-3 or TRBV12-4 and TRBJ1-6, with D possibly matching TRBD1 (6 bases). The ends were cut back, 4 bases at V and 7 bases at J, with 11 bases in the middle. The CDR3 is 14 amino acids. The CDR3 coding sequence is TGTGCCAGCAGTTCCGGGACAAAGAATTCACCCCTCCACTTT. It translates to CASSSGTKNSPLHF.

The chain links TRBV5-1 to TRBJ1-4; 7 bases align to TRBD1. Germline V CDR1 and CDR2: SGHRS, YFSETQ. This CDR3 is built from 16 residues. V trimming: 0 bases; J trimming: 3 bases; junction bases outside the gene matches: 5. This chain's CDR3 is CASSLVTGTANEKLFF. The CDR3 DNA sequence: TGCGCCAGCAGCTTGGTCACCGGGACAGCTAATGAAAAACTGTTTTTT.

Only a few counts were recorded for this clonotype. The rearrangement joins TRBV15 to TRBJ2-3; 7 nucleotides match TRBD2. The germline gives CDR1 LNHNV, CDR2 YYDKDF (reference sequence). The V gene end was trimmed by 3 bases and the J gene end by 2 bases; junction bases not matched to a gene: 8. The CDR3 has 16 residues. CDR3: CATSRIGTTHTDTQYF. The CDR3 region has the DNA TGTGCCACCAGCAGGATAGGGACTACACACACAGATACGCAGTATTTT. Combining the CDR3 with reference TRBV15 and TRBJ2-3 gives the whole variable domain DAMVIQNPRYQVTQFGKPVTLSCSQTLNHNVMYWYQQKSSQAPKLLFHYYDKDFNNEADTPDNFQSRRPNTSFCFLDIRSPGLGDTAMYLCATSRIGTTHTDTQYFGPGTRLTVL.

This chain joins TRBV5-4 and TRBJ1-1; 8 bases map to TRBD1. V lost 5 bases, J lost 4 bases, and 7 bases stayed unmatched. There are 14 residues in the CDR3. Germline V gives CDR1 SGHNT, CDR2 YYREEE (reference sequence). The CDR3 spells CASRLQGVVTEAFF. CDR3 nucleotide sequence: TGTGCCAGCAGATTACAGGGGGTAGTCACTGAAGCTTTCTTT.

The rearrangement links TRBV5-1 to TRBJ2-7; 8 nucleotides match TRBD1. CDR1 and CDR2 from the germline V gene are SGHRS and YFSETQ. The CDR3 totals 14 residues. Trimming took 4 bases from V and 5 from J; bases not matched to a gene: 8. The CDR3 DNA follows: TGCGCCAGCAGCCCCGACAGGGGTAGAGACGAGCAGTACTTC. It codes for CASSPDRGRDEQYF.

This clonotype was seen only a few times. J is TRBJ1-5 and V is TRBV9; tentative D call: TRBD1 (6 bases). Germline CDR1 SGDLS, CDR2 YYNGEE. The CDR3 sequence is 15 residues long. Trimming stripped 0 bases from V and 4 bases from J, with 11 bases between. CDR3 coding DNA: TGTGCCAGCAGCGTAGACGGACAGCAGAATCAGCCCCAGCATTTT. It encodes CASSVDGQQNQPQHF.